The next 17 T cell receptor beta chains were all read from a single sample in a study of T cell repertoires in cytomegalovirus infection. Using its own MiXCR run on the reads, TCRdb lists one record per CDR3 protein. The table records approximately 140,000 distinct CDR3 sequences, roughly 6% of them present only once. The sequenced sample was PBMCs. These receptors all come from a human donor in good health (CMV status not recorded). Some clones in this sample may be carry-over from other donors' samples.

At least ten counts were recorded for this clonotype. The V and J genes are TRBV25-1 and TRBJ1-1, with TRBD1 matching 8 bases. J gave up 2 bases and V 5 bases, and 7 bases lay outside the gene matches. The CDR3 is 15 residues long. Germline V gene sequence: CDR1 MGHDK, CDR2 SYGVNS. CDR3: CASSRTGRQNTEAFF. In DNA, the CDR3 is TGTGCCAGCAGTCGGACAGGGAGGCAAAACACTGAAGCTTTCTTT.

This clonotype came up many times. The rearrangement joins TRBV4-1 to TRBJ2-1; 7 positions agree with TRBD2. CDR3 length: 14 amino acids. Germline V CDR1 and CDR2: MGHRA, YSYEKL. With 1 base clipped from V and 7 bases from J, the junction kept 4 bases outside the gene matches. CDR3 in DNA: TGCGCCAGCAGCCAAGGTCTGCGGGGGAATGAGCAGTTCTTC. This gives the protein CASSQGLRGNEQFF.

There are many counts of this clonotype. DNA of the CDR3: TGTGCCAGCAGCACCTCGGACAGGGGGGACACCGGGGAGCTGTTTTTT. Its protein is CASSTSDRGDTGELFF. V is TRBV5-4 and J is TRBJ2-2, with 10 nucleotides matching TRBD1. V was clipped by 4 bases and J by 3 bases; unmatched bases: 6. CDR1 is SGHNT and CDR2 is YYREEE in the germline V gene (reference sequence). CDR3 length equals 16 residues.

This clonotype was seen at least ten times. This chain joins TRBV12-3 or TRBV12-4 and TRBJ2-6; D tentatively reads TRBD1 or TRBD2 (5 bases each). The CDR3 contains 16 residues. Trimming took 5 bases from V and 0 from J, leaving 11 bases between them. The CDR3 sequence: CASSRGRGSGANVLTF. The CDR3 DNA reads TGTGCCAGCAGTAGGGGACGGGGCTCTGGGGCCAACGTCCTGACTTTC.

The V call is TRBV27, the J call TRBJ1-5; the D gene is possibly TRBD1 (6 bases). The CDR3 totals 16 residues. The V end lost 5 bases, the J end lost 1 base, and 15 bases lay between the germline ends. The germline gives CDR1 MNHEY, CDR2 SMNVEV (reference sequence). CDR3 DNA: TGTGCCAGCAGTCCCCTAACAGGGCTGAGCAATCAGCCCCAGCATTTT. Translated, it gives CASSPLTGLSNQPQHF.

V and J are TRBV12-3 or TRBV12-4 and TRBJ2-3; possible D gene TRBD2, 5 bases. The CDR3 consists of 15 residues. With 6 bases removed from V and 0 bases from J, the gap between germline ends came to 13 bases. CDR3 nucleotide sequence: TGTGCCAGCAGCCTCGGGGAAACAAGCACAGATACGCAGTATTTT. Translation gives CASSLGETSTDTQYF.

Many counts were recorded for this clonotype. The chain couples TRBV7-2 to TRBJ2-7; TRBD2 aligns across 8 bases. Unmatched junction bases numbered 4, after V lost 0 bases and J lost 0 bases. The CDR3 runs to 16 residues. From germline, CDR1 is SGHTA and CDR2 FQGNSA. In nucleotides, the CDR3 is TGTGCCAGCAGCTTAGCAAGCGGGGGCTACTCCTACGAGCAGTACTTC. As protein: CASSLASGGYSYEQYF.

This clonotype was observed many times. This rearrangement joins TRBV7-2 to TRBJ2-7; 8 nucleotides align to TRBD2. The CDR3 is made up of 14 amino acids. The V gene's germline CDR1 is SGHTA and CDR2 FQGNSA. The V and J ends lost 0 bases and 7 bases, in that order; junction bases with no gene match: 5. CDR3 in DNA: TGTGCCAGCAGCTTAGCCGGGGGGGCAGAAGAGCAGTACTTC. As protein: CASSLAGGAEEQYF.

The chain links TRBV6-1 to TRBJ1-1; no reliable D call. From germline, CDR1 is MNHNS and CDR2 SASEGT. V dropped 6 bases and J dropped 0 bases, with 5 bases sitting between them. This CDR3 has 12 residues. CDR3 amino acids: CASRRMNTEAFF. In nucleotides, the CDR3 is TGTGCCAGCAGACGGATGAACACTGAAGCTTTCTTT.

This clonotype was seen many times. The CDR3 region is CASSLIAIDSPLHF. The CDR3 coding sequence is TGTGCCAGCAGCTTGATTGCTATCGATTCACCCCTCCACTTT. This chain uses TRBV7-2 with TRBJ1-6; no clear D. Trimming took 3 bases from V and 8 from J, leaving 11 bases between them. Germline V gene sequence: CDR1 SGHTA, CDR2 FQGNSA. The length of the CDR3 is 14 residues.

This clonotype came up a few times. The rearrangement links TRBV4-2 to TRBJ2-1; 10 nucleotides agree with TRBD2. This CDR3 spans 17 amino acids. The junction had 6 bases not matched to a gene; V was cut back by 0 bases and J by 4 bases. Germline V gene lookup returns CDR1 LGHNA and CDR2 YNFKEQ. The CDR3, as DNA: TGTGCCAGCAGCCAAGATGGCCAGCGGGGGGGGTACAATGAGCAGTTCTTC. Encoded protein: CASSQDGQRGGYNEQFF.

This clonotype was seen ten or more times. V and J are TRBV20-1 and TRBJ2-1; 9 bases agree with TRBD2. The CDR3 length is 14 residues. The germline CDR1 and CDR2 sequences are DFQATT and SNEGSKA (reference sequence). The junction had 5 bases not matched to a gene; V was cut back by 5 bases and J by 3 bases. This chain's CDR3 is CSAQTSGNYNEQFF. In DNA form, the CDR3 reads TGCAGTGCTCAGACTAGCGGAAACTACAATGAGCAGTTCTTC.

In its sample, this clonotype was seen many times. V usage is TRBV7-9 and J usage is TRBJ1-5; possible D gene TRBD1, 6 bases. This CDR3 has 16 amino acids. Germline values: CDR1 SEHNR, CDR2 FQNEAQ (reference sequence). Trimming removed 4 bases at V and 3 bases at J, with 16 bases between. Written as DNA, the CDR3 is TGTGCCAGCAGCTCCGGCGCTGCAGGGGTCAATCAGCCCCAGCATTTT. This encodes CASSSGAAGVNQPQHF.

This clonotype was seen only a few times. The chain uses TRBV12-3 or TRBV12-4 and TRBJ1-2; TRBD1 might be the D (5 bases). CDR3 size: 13 residues. Trimming removed 3 bases from V and 2 bases from J, with 7 bases in between. The CDR3 DNA is TGTGCCAGCAGTTTTGAGGGGAACTATGGCTACACCTTC. Translated, it gives CASSFEGNYGYTF.

This chain links TRBV20-1 with TRBJ2-5; TRBD1 might be the D (5 bases). V was shortened by 4 bases and J by 1 base, with 13 bases between the two germline ends. Germline V lookup: CDR1 DFQATT, CDR2 SNEGSKA (reference sequence). The CDR3 sequence is 14 residues long. CDR3 bases: TGCAGTGCTACCCGCCCAGGGTCCCAAGAGACCCAGTACTTC. It codes for CSATRPGSQETQYF.

At least ten counts were recorded for this clonotype. The rearrangement uses TRBV7-2 and TRBJ2-7; TRBD2 agrees at 7 bases. The CDR3 has 15 residues. CDR1 is SGHTA and CDR2 is FQGNSA in the germline V gene. V lost 1 base and J lost 2; bases outside the gene matches: 5. In nucleotides, the CDR3 is TGTGCCAGCAGCTTAGGACTAGCAAGAACCTACGAGCAGTACTTC. This translates into CASSLGLARTYEQYF.

This clonotype was observed at least ten times. The V call is TRBV14, the J call TRBJ1-6, with a tentative D call TRBD1 (5 bases). CDR1 is SGHDN, CDR2 FVKESK, per germline. The V gene lost 1 base and the J gene lost 9 bases, with 10 bases spanning the gap. The CDR3 is 14 residues long. The CDR3, as DNA: TGTGCCAGCAGCCAAGCGTCTGGGGGTTCACCCCTCCACTTT. As protein: CASSQASGGSPLHF. Full variable domain (remainder filled in from reference TRBV14 and TRBJ1-6): EAGVTQFPSHSVIEKGQTVTLRCDPISGHDNLYWYRRVMGKEIKFLLHFVKESKQDESGMPNNRFLAERTGGTYSTLKVQPAELEDSGVYFCASSQASGGSPLHFGNGTRLTVT.